These T cell receptor beta chains were read from a single sample in a study of blood T cell repertoires in COVID-19. Here immunoSEQ multiplex PCR was the method, and the copy in TCRdb shows in-frame clones only, minus some. The data show approximately 50,000 clones, around 86% seen once. Sequenced sample: peripheral blood. The receptors originated from a human donor in a cohort sampled during active COVID-19. The CDR3 runs from the conserved cysteine through the conserved F or W. Clone size is shown for a subset of rows, as once, few, many or a class of expanded clone.

clone_size,j_call,v_call,cdr3_aa
.,TRBJ1-4,TRBV25-1,CASSERMAPEKLFF
.,TRBJ2-1,TRBV5-1,CASSFPTSGRASYNEQFF
once,TRBJ1-5,TRBV28,CASSSAPSAGNQPQHF
.,TRBJ1-2,TRBV19,CASSLLAGNRENGYTF
once,TRBJ2-1,TRBV7-8,CASSYPSRYNEQFF
.,TRBJ2-3,TRBV5-8,CASNRRTSRDTQYF
.,TRBJ2-3,TRBV18,CASSPPGTSGSTDTQYF
.,TRBJ2-3,TRBV2,CASSLGGVRTDTQYF
.,TRBJ2-3,TRBV23-1,CARRDTQYF
.,TRBJ2-7,TRBV10-2,CASSFLSYEQYF
.,TRBJ1-3,TRBV9,CASSPRSSGNTIYF
.,TRBJ2-1,TRBV19,CASSIGGLINEQFF
few,TRBJ1-6,TRBV7-9,CASSPRGRGDSPLHF
.,TRBJ2-1,TRBV4-1,CASGGGLMDNEQFF
.,TRBJ2-1,TRBV4-2,CASSPVAGGNEQFF
.,TRBJ2-7,TRBV27,CASSLGSGDHYEQYF